This is a list of T cell receptor beta chains from one sample in a study of blood T cell repertoires in COVID-19. Some clones are missing from TCRdb's copy, which holds only in-frame ones; the method was immunoSEQ multiplex PCR. The sample lists 50,000 or so clones, 70% to 90% occurring once. The sample taken for sequencing was peripheral blood. The receptor source for this set is a man aged 40-50 years with active COVID-19. CDR3s include the opening cysteine and the closing phenylalanine or tryptophan. The D gene is left open where the match is weak. Rows may omit the clone size; those that give it use once, few, many or a size class.

V,D,J,size,DNA,CDR3
TRBV29-1,.,TRBJ2-5,.,TGCAGCGCCGACGGTCAGAGGGAGACCCAGTACTTC,CSADGQRETQYF
TRBV19,.,TRBJ1-5,.,TGTGCCAGTAGTCTTCAGGTAGGTCTCCAGCATTTT,CASSLQVGLQHF
TRBV4-1,.,TRBJ2-5,.,TGCGCCAGCAGCCAAGGGTTGGGGGAGAGGGGGGAGACCCAGTACTTC,CASSQGLGERGETQYF
TRBV5-4,.,TRBJ2-1,.,TGTGCCAGCAGCTTCAGCGGAGCCTACAATGAGCAGTTCTTC,CASSFSGAYNEQFF
TRBV28,.,TRBJ2-1,.,TGTGCCAGCAGTTTCTTAGGGAGCTACGGAGAGCAGTTCTTC,CASSFLGSYGEQFF
TRBV19,TRBD1,TRBJ1-1,.,TGTGCCAGTAGTATAAGGACAGGGCCCACTGAAGCTTTCTTT,CASSIRTGPTEAFF
TRBV7-9,.,TRBJ2-1,.,TGTGCCAGCAGCTTAGATCCCACTCCCCCCCGCAATGAGCAGTTCTTC,CASSLDPTPPRNEQFF
TRBV28,TRBD2,TRBJ2-5,.,TGTGCCAGCAGTTTAGGCGGGAGCCGAGGGGAGACCCAGTACTTC,CASSLGGSRGETQYF
TRBV30,.,TRBJ2-7,.,TGTGCCTGGAGTCAAGCCGTCCTCCGGGGGCAGTACTTC,CAWSQAVLRGQYF
TRBV7-3,TRBD2,TRBJ2-2,few,TGTGCCAGCAGCTTAGGACTAGTCGCCGGGGAGCTGTTTTTT,CASSLGLVAGELFF
TRBV19,.,TRBJ1-2,few,TGTGCCAGTAGTCCCTCCGCAGGGGCTGGGACCTATGGCTACACCTTC,CASSPSAGAGTYGYTF
TRBV5-1,TRBD2,TRBJ2-3,.,TGCGCCAGCAGCTTGAAACTAGCGGGAGGTGGGACAGATACGCAGTATTTT,CASSLKLAGGGTDTQYF
TRBV7-9,.,TRBJ1-2,.,TGTGCCAGCAGCACACCAAACTATGGCTACACCTTC,CASSTPNYGYTF
TRBV3-1/TRBV3-2,TRBD2,TRBJ2-1,.,TGTGCCAGCAGCCAAGGACTAGCGGAATACAATGAGCAGTTCTTC,CASSQGLAEYNEQFF
TRBV7-6,TRBD1,TRBJ1-2,once,TGTGCCAGCAGCTTACGACAGGGTGGTGGCTACACCTTC,CASSLRQGGGYTF
TRBV7-9,TRBD2,TRBJ2-5,.,TGTGCCAGCAGCTATGCTAGCGGGAGGGTTGGGGAGACCCAGTACTTC,CASSYASGRVGETQYF
TRBV7-2,TRBD2,TRBJ2-3,.,TGTGCCAGCAGCCCTAGGGAGGGGAGAGGCACCTACACAGATACGCAGTATTTT,CASSPREGRGTYTDTQYF
TRBV15,.,TRBJ2-1,once,TGTGCCACCGGAACCACAGGGAACAATGAGCAGTTCTTC,CATGTTGNNEQFF
TRBV5-1,TRBD2,TRBJ2-7,.,TGCGCCAGCAGCTTTACTAGCGGGAGCTCCTACGAGCAGTACTTC,CASSFTSGSSYEQYF
TRBV18,.,TRBJ2-4,.,TGTGCCAGCTCACCAGTTGAGAGGTCAGGGAGGGCCAAAAACATTCAGTACTTC,CASSPVERSGRAKNIQYF
TRBV27,.,TRBJ1-4,.,TGTGCCAGCAGTTTCTCAGGGTTTGAAAAACTGTTTTTT,CASSFSGFEKLFF
TRBV5-1,TRBD1,TRBJ2-1,few,TGCGCCAGCAGCTACGTCAGGGGGCGCAATGAGCAGTTCTTC,CASSYVRGRNEQFF
TRBV18,TRBD2,TRBJ2-1,.,TGTGCCAGCTCACCACCGTCTACTAGCGGGTGGAATGAGCAGTTCTTC,CASSPPSTSGWNEQFF
TRBV7-8,.,TRBJ2-6,.,TGTGCCAGCAGCTTACTCAGGGTGGATAAGACGGGGGCCAACGTCCTGACTTTC,CASSLLRVDKTGANVLTF
TRBV11-2,.,TRBJ2-7,.,TGTGCCAGCAGCTCTCATGGGCTCACCTACGAGCAGTACTTC,CASSSHGLTYEQYF
TRBV7-9,TRBD1,TRBJ2-7,.,TGTGCCAGCAGCTCGGTCCGGGACAGGGCCTACGAGCAGTACTTC,CASSSVRDRAYEQYF
TRBV18,TRBD2,TRBJ2-2,.,TGTGCCAGCTCAACTAGCGGGACATCCCCCGGGGAGCTGTTTTTT,CASSTSGTSPGELFF
TRBV28,.,TRBJ1-5,.,TGTGCCAGCAGTTTGCTGGGACTGCCCCAGCATTTT,CASSLLGLPQHF
TRBV2,.,TRBJ1-1,.,TGTGCCAGCAGTGAACAGGGGAGGGGGAACACTGAAGCTTTCTTT,CASSEQGRGNTEAFF
TRBV30,.,TRBJ2-7,.,TGTGCCTGGAGGTCCCAATGGGGCGACGAGCAGTACTTC,CAWRSQWGDEQYF
TRBV9,TRBD2,TRBJ2-7,.,TGTGCCAGCAGCGTAGGACTAGCGGGAGTCGGTTTTGCCTACGAGCAGTACTTC,CASSVGLAGVGFAYEQYF
TRBV12-2,.,TRBJ1-2,.,TGTGCAAGTCGGGCAGGGCGAATTAGGTATGGCTACACCTTC,CASRAGRIRYGYTF
TRBV5-1,.,TRBJ1-2,.,TGCGCCAGCAGCCCCACCTTCGGGGGTTCCTATGGCTACACCTTC,CASSPTFGGSYGYTF
TRBV2,.,TRBJ2-7,.,TGTGCCACGGGGTACGAGCAGTACTTC,CATGYEQYF
TRBV7-9,.,TRBJ2-1,.,TGTGCCAGCAGCTTAGTCGGAGGGAAGTCCAATGAGCAGTTCTTC,CASSLVGGKSNEQFF
TRBV28,TRBD1,TRBJ1-5,.,TGTGCCAGCAGTTTACCAGCGGTTTATTCAGGGGGGCTCAATCAGCCCCAGCATTTT,CASSLPAVYSGGLNQPQHF
TRBV5-8,.,TRBJ1-1,.,TGTGCCAGCAGCTTGGTGGCCAACACTGAAGCTTTCTTT,CASSLVANTEAFF
TRBV5-6,TRBD2,TRBJ2-1,.,TGTGCCAGCAGCCCTTTAGCGGGAGGGAGCCCCTACAATGAGCAGTTCTTC,CASSPLAGGSPYNEQFF
TRBV5-1,TRBD2,TRBJ2-3,.,TGCGCCAGCAGCTACAAGCGGGATAAGGGAGATACGCAGTATTTT,CASSYKRDKGDTQYF
TRBV10-1,TRBD2,TRBJ2-2,.,TGCGCCAGCAGTGAGGGACTAGCGGGACTGAACACCGGGGAGCTGTTTTTT,CASSEGLAGLNTGELFF
TRBV12-3/TRBV12-4,.,TRBJ1-6,.,TGTGCCAGCAGTCGAGAGGGATCACCCCTCCACTTT,CASSREGSPLHF
TRBV19,.,TRBJ2-7,.,TGTGCCAGTAGAGGGGACTCCTACGAGCAGTACTTC,CASRGDSYEQYF
TRBV27,.,TRBJ1-2,.,TGTGCCAGCAGTTTATCCGGTGCCCTTCCAGGGGCTTATGGCTACACCTTC,CASSLSGALPGAYGYTF
TRBV10-3,TRBD2,TRBJ2-4,.,TGTGCCATATCAGAGCGGGGCAGCGGTGGGGTAGCCAAAAACATTCAGTACTTC,CAISERGSGGVAKNIQYF
TRBV27,.,TRBJ2-3,once,TGTGCCAGCAGTTTATTGCGGCAGATATCTAGCACAGATACGCAGTATTTT,CASSLLRQISSTDTQYF
TRBV7-6,.,TRBJ2-2,.,TGTGCCAGCAGCTTAGCGGAGGGACTCCCTTTCACCGGGGAGCTGTTTTTT,CASSLAEGLPFTGELFF
TRBV28,TRBD1,TRBJ2-5,.,TGTGCCAGCAGGGATACAGGGGCCCGCCAAGAGACCCAGTACTTC,CASRDTGARQETQYF
TRBV5-5,TRBD2,TRBJ2-7,.,TGTGCCAGCAGCTTGGGAGGAATAGCGGGACCTAGCTCCTACGAGCAGTACTTC,CASSLGGIAGPSSYEQYF
TRBV7-8,.,TRBJ2-7,.,TGTGCCAGCAGCTTAGGAGCGGCAAGATTTAGCTACGAGCAGTACTTC,CASSLGAARFSYEQYF
TRBV12-3/TRBV12-4,TRBD1,TRBJ2-7,.,TGTGCCAGCAGCCGGGACAGGGGATTTGAGCAGTACTTC,CASSRDRGFEQYF
TRBV6-4,.,TRBJ2-1,few,TGTGCCAGCAGTGACTCGGCAGGGGCCTACAATGAGCAGTTCTTC,CASSDSAGAYNEQFF
TRBV18,.,TRBJ2-7,.,TGTGCCAGCTCACCGGCCGGGGTAGCCCTTCACAGCTCCTACGAGCAGTACTTC,CASSPAGVALHSSYEQYF
TRBV24-1,.,TRBJ1-2,.,TGTGCCACCAGTGATTCCGCAGATGACTATGGCTACACCTTC,CATSDSADDYGYTF
TRBV6-2/TRBV6-3,.,TRBJ1-1,medium-sized,TGTGCCAGCAGTTACCAGGAGAACACTGAAGCTTTCTTT,CASSYQENTEAFF
TRBV15,.,TRBJ1-5,.,TGTGCCACCAGCAGAGATGGGGATTTGACGGGAAATCAGCCCCAGCATTTT,CATSRDGDLTGNQPQHF